The entry below gives a single TCR beta chain sequence along with its context. Per the study methods: Amplifying reference gene primers gave estimates of nucleated cell counts. Sequencing was performed with immunoSEQ multiplex PCR; in TCRdb, only in-frame clones are kept and a portion is missing. V and J calls and clone size are copied from that table; D and trimming were computed from the DNA. Counted here are more than 350,000 clones, around 87% occurring once; the ten biggest clones make up about 10%. This sample is drawn from a study of blood T cell repertoires in COVID-19. Study-level background: Collection of acute and convalescent COVID-19 samples took place in the United States, Italy and Spain. PBMCs, B-cell-depleted T cells, or T cells were the source of the cDNA or gDNA that made up the material.

Patients at the Seattle site were enrolled during active infection and followed longitudinally. Per germline, CDR1 LGHNA and CDR2 YNFKEQ. This CDR3 has 14 amino acids. The V and J ends lost 1 base and 5 bases respectively, with 8 bases between them. Specimen: peripheral blood. This TCR was recovered from a woman aged 25 to 45 with COVID-19, enrolled during active disease. The chain is built from TRBV4-2 and TRBJ2-2, with D tentatively TRBD1 (5 bases). The CDR3 region is CASSQAGNTGELFF. CDR3 sequence (DNA): TGTGCCAGCAGCCAAGCAGGGAATACCGGGGAGCTGTTTTTT.